This T cell receptor beta chain comes out of a study of blood T cell repertoires in COVID-19 (dated by TCRdb to 2018 to 2020). In terms of the full investigation: Samples covering the acute and convalescent phases of COVID-19 were provided by collaborators in the United States, Italy and Spain. The prospective study material was composed of cDNA or gDNA derived from T cells, B-cell-depleted T cells, or PBMCs. Subjects who had been exposed to COVID-19, were actively infected with it, or had recovered from it provided the deeply sampled blood TCRbeta repertoires that made up the dataset. The repertoires were released in a freely available public database intended as a resource for research on the immune response to SARS-CoV-2. The samples were drawn from the first 160 participants of the ongoing ImmuneRACE study and from over a thousand subjects provided by 6 global collaborators. The sample metadata nearly always contained a de-identified subject ID, COVID-19 status, age in years and sex. Where HLA class I and class II types were available, the types were taken from metadata supplied by the sample provider, not from assay-based typing.

As concerns this clone: The antigen it binds to is not known. No clone much larger than this one lies a single base away; base qualities are absent.

Results the study describes overall, beyond this receptor: How much clinical and demographic metadata was included differed by source and by participant, and the metadata was provided uncurated.

TCRbeta CDR3 regions were amplified from genomic DNA using the immunoSEQ Assay, a bias-controlled multiplex PCR. Turning to the authors' computational methods: Within the assay, amplification of reference gene primers was used to estimate how many nucleated cells each sample contained. To quantify the absolute abundance of each unique TCRbeta CDR3 rearrangement, sequence reads were collapsed and filtered. For each sample, productive Simpson clonality was calculated as the square root of Simpson's diversity index over productive rearrangements. The table was pulled from immuneACCESS by TCRdb, which kept in-frame rearrangements only. Such tables lose some clones; where checked, under half of the loss comes from unresolved V genes, and the rest has no known cause. V and J calls plus clone size are reproduced from that table; the DNA served to infer D and trimming. Counted in this sample were roughly 220,000 clones; roughly 80% of them appeared once. The biggest ten clones account for roughly 2.3% of the sample.

CDR1 and CDR2 are drawn from the germline V gene: LGHNA, YNFKEQ. Clipping removes 3 bases from V and 5 bases from J, with 23 as the unmatched junction base count. The CDR3 has 20 amino acids, counting the end cysteine and phenylalanine. The sequence is cut down to CDR3 DNA, 60 bases in frame from base 1. Whole blood was collected in K2EDTA tubes by collaborating institutions according to the institutions' own protocols. For TCRbeta analysis, collaborator samples were shipped as frozen whole blood, as isolated PBMCs, or as DNA extracted from either sample type. The receptor comes from a woman between 55 and 75 years old with acute or convalescent COVID-19. The chain employs TRBV4-2 and TRBJ2-3, and TRBD2 matches 7 of the central bases. Sequenced: peripheral blood. The CDR3 amino acid sequence is: CASSQWVISGGRGWVDTQYF. The nucleotide sequence is given as TGTGCCAGCAGCCAGTGGGTAATCTCGGGGGGTCGCGGATGGGTAGATACGCAGTATTTT.